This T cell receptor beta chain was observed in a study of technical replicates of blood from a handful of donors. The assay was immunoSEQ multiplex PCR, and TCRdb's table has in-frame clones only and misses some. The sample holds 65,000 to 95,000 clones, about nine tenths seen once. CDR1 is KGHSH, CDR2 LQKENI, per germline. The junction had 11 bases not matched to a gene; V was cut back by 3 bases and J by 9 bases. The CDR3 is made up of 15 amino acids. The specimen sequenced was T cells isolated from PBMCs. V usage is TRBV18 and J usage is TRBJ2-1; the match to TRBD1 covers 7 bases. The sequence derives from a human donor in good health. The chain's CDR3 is CASSPSGGYESEQFF. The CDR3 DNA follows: TGTGCCAGCTCACCGTCAGGGGGTTATGAGAGTGAGCAGTTCTTC. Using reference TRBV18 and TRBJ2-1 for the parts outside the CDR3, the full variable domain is NAGVMQNPRHLVRRRGQEARLRCSPMKGHSHVYWYRQLPEEGLKFMVYLQKENIIDESGMPKERFSAEFPKEGPSILRIQQVVRGDSAAYFCASSPSGGYESEQFFGPGTRLTVL.